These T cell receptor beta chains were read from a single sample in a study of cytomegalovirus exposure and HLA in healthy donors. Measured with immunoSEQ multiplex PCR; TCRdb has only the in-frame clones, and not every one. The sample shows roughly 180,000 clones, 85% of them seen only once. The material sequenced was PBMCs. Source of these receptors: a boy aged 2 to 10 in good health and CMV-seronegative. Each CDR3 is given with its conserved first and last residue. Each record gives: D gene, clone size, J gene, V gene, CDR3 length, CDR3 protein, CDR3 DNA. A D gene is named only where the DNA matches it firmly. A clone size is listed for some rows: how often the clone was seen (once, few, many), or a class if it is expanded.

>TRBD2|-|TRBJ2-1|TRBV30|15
CAWSVSSGLYNEQFF
TGTGCCTGGAGTGTATCTAGCGGACTCTACAATGAGCAGTTCTTC
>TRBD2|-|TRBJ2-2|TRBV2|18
CASSESDGLAGSTGELFF
TGTGCCAGCAGTGAATCGGACGGACTAGCGGGAAGCACCGGGGAGCTGTTTTTT
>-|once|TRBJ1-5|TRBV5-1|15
CASSLGGSSNQPQHF
TGCGCCAGCAGCTTGGGAGGGTCTAGCAATCAGCCCCAGCATTTT
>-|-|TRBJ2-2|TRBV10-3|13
CAISADRTGELFF
TGTGCCATCAGCGCGGACAGAACCGGGGAGCTGTTTTTT
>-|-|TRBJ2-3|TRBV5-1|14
CASSLVAGTDTQYF
TGCGCCAGCAGCTTGGTAGCGGGCACAGATACGCAGTATTTT
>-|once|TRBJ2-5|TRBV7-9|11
CSSSLLETQYF
TGTTCCAGCAGCTTACTGGAGACCCAGTACTTC
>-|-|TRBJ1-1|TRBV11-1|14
CASSPGIPDTEAFF
TGTGCCAGCAGTCCAGGGATCCCTGACACTGAAGCTTTCTTT
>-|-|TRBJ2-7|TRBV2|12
CASSEYADEQYF
TGTGCCAGCAGTGAATATGCGGACGAGCAGTACTTC
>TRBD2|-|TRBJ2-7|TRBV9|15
CASSVGSGTAYEQYF
TGTGCCAGCAGCGTAGGGAGCGGGACGGCCTACGAGCAGTACTTC
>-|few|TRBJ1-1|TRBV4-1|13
CASSQGRNTEAFF
TGCGCCAGCAGCCAAGGCAGGAACACTGAAGCTTTCTTT
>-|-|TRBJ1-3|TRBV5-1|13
CASSPGGGNTIYF
TGCGCCAGCAGCCCGGGTGGTGGAAACACCATATATTTT
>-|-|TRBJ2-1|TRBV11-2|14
CASSLDRTSNEQFF
TGTGCCAGCAGCTTAGATAGGACTTCCAATGAGCAGTTCTTC
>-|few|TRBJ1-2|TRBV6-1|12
CASRTLGGGYTF
TGTGCCAGCAGGACTCTGGGGGGTGGCTACACCTTC
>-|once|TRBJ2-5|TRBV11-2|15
CASSTSGVGEETQYF
TGTGCCAGCTCCACCTCGGGAGTCGGGGAAGAGACCCAGTACTTC
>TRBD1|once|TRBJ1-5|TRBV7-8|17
CASSSWSGTGKNQPQHF
TGTGCCAGCAGCTCTTGGTCCGGGACAGGGAAAAATCAGCCCCAGCATTTT
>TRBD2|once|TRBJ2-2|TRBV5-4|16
CASSLVASGSPGELFF
TGTGCCAGCAGCTTGGTGGCTAGCGGGAGTCCCGGGGAGCTGTTTTTT
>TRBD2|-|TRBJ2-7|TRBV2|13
CASSEISGGEQYF
TGTGCCAGCAGTGAAATCTCGGGGGGTGAGCAGTACTTC
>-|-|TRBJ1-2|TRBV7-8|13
CASSQRRDYGYTF
TGTGCCAGCAGCCAAAGGCGGGACTATGGCTACACCTTC
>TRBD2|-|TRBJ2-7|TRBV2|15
CASRGGTSGSYEQYF
TGTGCCAGCAGGGGGGGGACTAGCGGGAGTTACGAGCAGTACTTC
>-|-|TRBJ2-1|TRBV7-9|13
CASSLIRSNEQFF
TGTGCCAGCAGCTTAATCCGGAGCAATGAGCAGTTCTTC
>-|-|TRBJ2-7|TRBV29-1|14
CSVEEENLSYEQYF
TGCAGCGTTGAAGAGGAGAACCTCTCCTACGAGCAGTACTTC
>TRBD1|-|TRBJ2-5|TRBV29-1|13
CSATGTVVQTQYF
TGCAGCGCTACTGGGACAGTTGTCCAGACCCAGTACTTC
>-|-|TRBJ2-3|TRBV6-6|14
CAISPGHYTDTQYF
TGTGCCATTTCTCCGGGACACTACACAGATACGCAGTATTTT
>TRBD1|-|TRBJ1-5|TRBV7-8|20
CASSLELRDRGTLLGQPQHF
TGTGCCAGCAGCTTAGAGCTTAGGGACAGGGGGACCCTATTGGGTCAGCCCCAGCATTTT
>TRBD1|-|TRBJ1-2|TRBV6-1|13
CASSEGAGGSYTF
TGTGCCAGCAGTGAAGGGGCAGGGGGCAGCTACACCTTC
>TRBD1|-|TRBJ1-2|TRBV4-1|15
CASSQDGDRGNGYTF
TGCGCCAGCAGCCAAGATGGTGACAGGGGTAACGGCTACACCTTC
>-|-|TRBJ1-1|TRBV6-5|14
CASSDLRGNTEAFF
TGTGCCAGCAGTGATCTAAGGGGGAACACTGAAGCTTTCTTT
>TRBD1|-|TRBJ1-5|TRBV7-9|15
CASSPTGVNNQPQHF
TGTGCCAGCAGTCCCACAGGGGTGAACAATCAGCCCCAGCATTTT
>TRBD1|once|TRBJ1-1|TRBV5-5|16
CASSPTRDRGGTEAFF
TGTGCCAGCAGCCCCACCCGCGACAGGGGAGGTACTGAAGCTTTCTTT
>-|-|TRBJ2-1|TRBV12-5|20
CASGLVRKGGIGLAVYEQFF
TGTGCTAGTGGTTTGGTACGGAAGGGGGGGATCGGGCTAGCGGTCTATGAGCAGTTCTTC
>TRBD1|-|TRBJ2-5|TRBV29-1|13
CSVGDRGKETQYF
TGCAGCGTGGGGGACAGGGGGAAAGAGACCCAGTACTTC
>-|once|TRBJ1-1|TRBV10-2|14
CASYAGTLNTEAFF
TGCGCCAGCTATGCCGGGACACTGAACACTGAAGCTTTCTTT
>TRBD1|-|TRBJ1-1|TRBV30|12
CAGDRVNTEAFF
TGTGCCGGGGACAGGGTGAACACTGAAGCTTTCTTT
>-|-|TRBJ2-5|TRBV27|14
CASSFGVSQETQYF
TGTGCCAGCAGTTTCGGGGTGAGCCAAGAGACCCAGTACTTC
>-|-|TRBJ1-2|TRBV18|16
CASSPQRPKEVHGYTF
TGTGCCAGCTCACCACAGCGTCCCAAAGAGGTACATGGCTACACCTTC
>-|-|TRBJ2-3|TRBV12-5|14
CASGLGQSTDTQYF
TGTGCTAGTGGTCTAGGACAGAGCACAGATACGCAGTATTTT
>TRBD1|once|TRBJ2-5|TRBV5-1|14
CASSYDRVQETQYF
TGCGCCAGCAGCTACGACAGGGTTCAAGAGACCCAGTACTTC
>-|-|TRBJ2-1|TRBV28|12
CASRELAERWIF
TGTGCCAGCAGGGAATTAGCGGAAAGATGGATCTTC
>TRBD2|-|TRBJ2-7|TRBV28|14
CASSRIAGGYEQYF
TGTGCCAGCAGTCGAATAGCGGGAGGCTACGAGCAGTACTTC
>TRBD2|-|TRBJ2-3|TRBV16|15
CASSQSGGLTDTQYF
TGTGCCAGCAGCCAAAGCGGGGGCCTCACAGATACGCAGTATTTT
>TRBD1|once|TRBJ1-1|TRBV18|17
CASSPTGQGVLDTEAFF
TGTGCCAGCTCACCCACGGGACAGGGGGTGCTGGACACTGAAGCTTTCTTT
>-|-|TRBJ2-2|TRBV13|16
CASSVVGGAGTGELFF
TGTGCCAGCAGCGTGGTGGGGGGAGCTGGCACCGGGGAGCTGTTTTTT
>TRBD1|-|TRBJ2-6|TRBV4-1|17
CASNPGQDYSRANVLTF
TGCGCCAGCAACCCGGGACAGGACTATTCTAGGGCCAACGTCCTGACTTTC
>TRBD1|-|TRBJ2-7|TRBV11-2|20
CASSLDSGQGAPDTTYEQYF
TGTGCCAGCAGCTTAGACTCGGGACAGGGGGCTCCCGATACGACCTACGAGCAGTACTTC
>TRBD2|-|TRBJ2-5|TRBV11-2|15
CASSTWTSGEETQYF
TGTGCCAGCAGCACCTGGACTAGCGGGGAGGAGACCCAGTACTTC
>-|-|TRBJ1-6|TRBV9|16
CASSVGTDPNNSPPHF
TGTGCCAGCAGCGTAGGGACTGATCCTAATAATTCACCCCCCCACTTT
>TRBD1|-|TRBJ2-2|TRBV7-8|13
CASSMPGQGARFF
TGTGCCAGCAGCATGCCGGGACAGGGGGCCAGGTTTTTT
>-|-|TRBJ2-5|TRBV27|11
CASSRGETQYF
TGTGCCAGCAGTCGGGGAGAGACCCAGTACTTC
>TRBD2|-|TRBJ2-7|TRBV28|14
CASREGGSGYEQYF
TGTGCCAGCAGGGAGGGCGGGAGCGGCTACGAGCAGTACTTC
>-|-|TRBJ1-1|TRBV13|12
CASSSTEPEAFF
TGTGCCAGCAGCTCAACAGAGCCCGAAGCTTTCTTT